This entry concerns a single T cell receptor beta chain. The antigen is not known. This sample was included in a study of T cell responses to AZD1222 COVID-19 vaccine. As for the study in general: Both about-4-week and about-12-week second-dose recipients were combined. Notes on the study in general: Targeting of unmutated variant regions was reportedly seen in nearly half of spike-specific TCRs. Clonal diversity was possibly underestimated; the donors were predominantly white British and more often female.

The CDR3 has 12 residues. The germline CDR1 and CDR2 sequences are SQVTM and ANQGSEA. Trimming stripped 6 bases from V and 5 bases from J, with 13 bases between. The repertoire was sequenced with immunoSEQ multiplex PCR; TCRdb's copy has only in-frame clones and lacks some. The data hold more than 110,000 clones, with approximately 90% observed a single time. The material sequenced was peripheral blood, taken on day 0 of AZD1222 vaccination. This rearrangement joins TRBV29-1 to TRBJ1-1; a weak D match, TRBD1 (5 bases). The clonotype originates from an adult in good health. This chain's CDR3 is CSVRTLGTEAFF. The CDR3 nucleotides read TGCAGCGTCCGGACACTAGGGACTGAAGCTTTCTTT.